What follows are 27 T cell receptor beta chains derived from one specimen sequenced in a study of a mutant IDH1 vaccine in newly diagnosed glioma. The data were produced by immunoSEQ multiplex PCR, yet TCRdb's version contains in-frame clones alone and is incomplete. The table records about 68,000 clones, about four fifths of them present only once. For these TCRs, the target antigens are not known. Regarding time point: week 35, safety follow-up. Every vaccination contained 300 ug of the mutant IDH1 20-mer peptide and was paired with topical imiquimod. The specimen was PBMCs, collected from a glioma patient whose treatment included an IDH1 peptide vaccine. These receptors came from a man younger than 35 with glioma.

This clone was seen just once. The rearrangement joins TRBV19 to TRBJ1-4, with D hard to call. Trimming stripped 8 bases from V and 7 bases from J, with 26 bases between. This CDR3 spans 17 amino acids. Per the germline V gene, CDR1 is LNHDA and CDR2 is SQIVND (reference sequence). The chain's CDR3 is CASPLRHLLLRSEKLFF. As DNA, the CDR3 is TGTGCCAGTCCTCTCAGACACCTCCTCCTTAGAAGTGAAAAACTGTTTTTT.

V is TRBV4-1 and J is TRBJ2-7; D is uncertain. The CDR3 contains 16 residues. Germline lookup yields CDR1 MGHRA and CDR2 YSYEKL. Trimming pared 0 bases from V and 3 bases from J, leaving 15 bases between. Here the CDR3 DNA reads TGCGCCAGCAGCCAAGAACCCCTCGGGTGGATCTACGAGCAGTACTTC. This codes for CASSQEPLGWIYEQYF.

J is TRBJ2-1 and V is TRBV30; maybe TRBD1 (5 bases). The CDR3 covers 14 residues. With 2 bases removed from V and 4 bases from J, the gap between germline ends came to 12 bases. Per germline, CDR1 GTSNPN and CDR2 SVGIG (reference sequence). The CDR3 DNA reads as TGTGCCTGGAGTCCGAAGGACACTTACAATGAGCAGTTCTTC. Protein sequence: CAWSPKDTYNEQFF.

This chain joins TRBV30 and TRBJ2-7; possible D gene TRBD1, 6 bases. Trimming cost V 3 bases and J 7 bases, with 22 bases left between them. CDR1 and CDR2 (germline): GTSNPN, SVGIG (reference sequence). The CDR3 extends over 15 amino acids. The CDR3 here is CAWRGIGWGRGEQYF. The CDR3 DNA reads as TGTGCCTGGAGAGGGATCGGTTGGGGAAGGGGGGAGCAGTACTTC.

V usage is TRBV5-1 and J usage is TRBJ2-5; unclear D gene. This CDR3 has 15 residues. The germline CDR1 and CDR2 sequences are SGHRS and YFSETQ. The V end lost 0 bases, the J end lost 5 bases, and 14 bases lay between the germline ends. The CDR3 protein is CASSLDWWTPETQYF. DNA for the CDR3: TGCGCCAGCAGCTTGGATTGGTGGACCCCTGAGACCCAGTACTTC. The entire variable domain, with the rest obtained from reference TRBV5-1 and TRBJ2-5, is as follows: KAGVTQTPRYLIKTRGQQVTLSCSPISGHRSVSWYQQTPGQGLQFLFEYFSETQRNKGNFPGRFSGRQFSNSRSEMNVSTLELGDSALYLCASSLDWWTPETQYFGPGTRLLVL.

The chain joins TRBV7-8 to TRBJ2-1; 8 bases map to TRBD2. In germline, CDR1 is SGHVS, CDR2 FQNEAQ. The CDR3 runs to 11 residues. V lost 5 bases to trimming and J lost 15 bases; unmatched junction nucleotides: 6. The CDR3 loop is CASSTGLAAFF. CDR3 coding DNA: TGTGCCAGCAGCACAGGACTAGCCGCGTTCTTC.

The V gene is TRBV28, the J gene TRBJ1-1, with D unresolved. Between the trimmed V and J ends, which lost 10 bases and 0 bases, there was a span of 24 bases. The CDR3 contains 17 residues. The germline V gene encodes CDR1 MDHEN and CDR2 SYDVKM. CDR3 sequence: CAILPPVRAGLNTEAFF. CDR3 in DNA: TGTGCCATCCTTCCCCCCGTTCGGGCAGGCCTGAACACTGAAGCTTTCTTT.

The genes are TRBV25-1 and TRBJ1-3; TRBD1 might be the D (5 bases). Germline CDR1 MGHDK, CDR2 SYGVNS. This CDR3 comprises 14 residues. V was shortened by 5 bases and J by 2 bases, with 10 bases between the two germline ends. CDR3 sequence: CASSRGRTGNTIYF. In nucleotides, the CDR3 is TGTGCCAGCAGTCGGGGACGCACTGGAAACACCATATATTTT.

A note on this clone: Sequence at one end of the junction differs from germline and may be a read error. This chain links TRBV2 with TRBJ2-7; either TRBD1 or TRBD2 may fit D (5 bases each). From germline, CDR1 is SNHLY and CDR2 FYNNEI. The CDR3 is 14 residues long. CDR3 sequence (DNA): TGTGCCAGCAGTGATAGGACTGTTTTTGGGGGTGAGGACTTC. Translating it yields CASSDRTVFGGEDF.

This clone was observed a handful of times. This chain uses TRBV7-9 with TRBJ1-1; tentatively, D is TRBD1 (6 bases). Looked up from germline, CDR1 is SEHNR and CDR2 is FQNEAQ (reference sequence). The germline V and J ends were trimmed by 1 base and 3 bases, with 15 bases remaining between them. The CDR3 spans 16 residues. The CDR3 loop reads CASSLGTGKADTEAFF. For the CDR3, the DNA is TGTGCCAGCAGCTTAGGAACAGGGAAGGCGGACACTGAAGCTTTCTTT.

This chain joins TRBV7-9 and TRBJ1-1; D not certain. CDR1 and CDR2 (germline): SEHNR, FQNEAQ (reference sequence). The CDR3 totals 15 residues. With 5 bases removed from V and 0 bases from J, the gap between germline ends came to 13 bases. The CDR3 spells CASSPPAVMNTEAFF. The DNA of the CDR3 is TGTGCCAGCAGCCCCCCCGCTGTCATGAACACTGAAGCTTTCTTT. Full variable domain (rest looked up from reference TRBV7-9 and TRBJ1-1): DTGVSQNPRHKITKRGQNVTFRCDPISEHNRLYWYRQTLGQGPEFLTYFQNEAQLEKSRLLSDRFSAERPKGSFSTLEIQRTEQGDSAMYLCASSPPAVMNTEAFFGQGTRLTVV.

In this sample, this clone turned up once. The CDR3 here is CASSGDRGNQPQHF. The DNA for the CDR3 is TGTGCCAGCAGTGGGGACAGGGGGAATCAGCCCCAGCATTTT. The rearrangement links TRBV2 to TRBJ1-5; TRBD1 matches at 11 bases. V gave up 4 bases and J gave up 4 bases; unmatched junction bases: 0. From germline, CDR1 is SNHLY and CDR2 FYNNEI. The CDR3 totals 14 residues.

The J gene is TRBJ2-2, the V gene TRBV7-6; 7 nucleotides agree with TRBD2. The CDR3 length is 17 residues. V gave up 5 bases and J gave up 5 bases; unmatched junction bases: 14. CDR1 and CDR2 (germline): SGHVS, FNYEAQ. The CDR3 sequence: CASSPYPKTSPTGELFF. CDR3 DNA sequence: TGTGCCAGCAGCCCCTACCCTAAGACTAGCCCAACCGGGGAGCTGTTTTTT. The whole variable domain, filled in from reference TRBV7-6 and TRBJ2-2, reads GAGVSQSPRYKVTKRGQDVALRCDPISGHVSLYWYRQALGQGPEFLTYFNYEAQQDKSGLPNDRFSAERPEGSISTLTIQRTEQRDSAMYRCASSPYPKTSPTGELFFGEGSRLTVL.

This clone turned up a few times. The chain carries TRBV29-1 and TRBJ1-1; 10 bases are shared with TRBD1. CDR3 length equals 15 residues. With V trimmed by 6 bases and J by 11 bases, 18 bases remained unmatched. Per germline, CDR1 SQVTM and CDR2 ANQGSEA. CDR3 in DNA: TGCAGCGTCTACCGGGACAGGGGATTCCCTCCAGAGGCTTTCTTT. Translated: CSVYRDRGFPPEAFF.

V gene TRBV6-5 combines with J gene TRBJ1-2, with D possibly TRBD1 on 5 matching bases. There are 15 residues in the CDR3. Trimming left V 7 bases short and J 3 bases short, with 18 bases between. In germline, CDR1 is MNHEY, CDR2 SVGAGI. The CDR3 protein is CASMGYGGLDYGYTF. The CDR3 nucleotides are TGTGCCAGCATGGGATATGGGGGGTTAGACTATGGCTACACCTTC.

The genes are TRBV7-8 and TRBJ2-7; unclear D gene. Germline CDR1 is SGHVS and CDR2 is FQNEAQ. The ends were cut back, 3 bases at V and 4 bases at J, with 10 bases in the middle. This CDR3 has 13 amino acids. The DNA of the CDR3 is TGTGCCAGCAGCTTTGGGCAGCATTACGAGCAGTACTTC. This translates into CASSFGQHYEQYF.

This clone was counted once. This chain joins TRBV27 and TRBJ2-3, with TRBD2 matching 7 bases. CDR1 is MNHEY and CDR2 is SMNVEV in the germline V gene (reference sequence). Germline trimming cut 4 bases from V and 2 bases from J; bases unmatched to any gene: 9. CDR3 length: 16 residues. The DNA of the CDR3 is TGTGCCAGCAGTTCCCACCTAGCGGAAAACACAGATACGCAGTATTTT. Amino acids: CASSSHLAENTDTQYF.

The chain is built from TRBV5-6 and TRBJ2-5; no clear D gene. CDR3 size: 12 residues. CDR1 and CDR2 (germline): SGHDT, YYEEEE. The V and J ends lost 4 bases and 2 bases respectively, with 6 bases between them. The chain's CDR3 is CASSLGQETQYF. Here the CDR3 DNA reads TGTGCCAGCAGCCTCGGACAAGAGACCCAGTACTTC.

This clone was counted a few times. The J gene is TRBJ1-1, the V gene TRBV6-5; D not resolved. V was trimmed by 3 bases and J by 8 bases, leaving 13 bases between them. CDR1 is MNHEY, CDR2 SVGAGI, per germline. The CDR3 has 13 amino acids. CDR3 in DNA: TGTGCCAGCAGTTATGGACCCCTCCGGGAAGCTTTCTTT. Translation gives CASSYGPLREAFF.

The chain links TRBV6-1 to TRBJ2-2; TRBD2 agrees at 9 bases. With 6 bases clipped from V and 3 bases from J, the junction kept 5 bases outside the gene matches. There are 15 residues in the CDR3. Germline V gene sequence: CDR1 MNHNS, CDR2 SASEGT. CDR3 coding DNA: TGTGCCAGCAGGAAGACTAGCGGCGACACCGGGGAGCTGTTTTTT. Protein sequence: CASRKTSGDTGELFF.

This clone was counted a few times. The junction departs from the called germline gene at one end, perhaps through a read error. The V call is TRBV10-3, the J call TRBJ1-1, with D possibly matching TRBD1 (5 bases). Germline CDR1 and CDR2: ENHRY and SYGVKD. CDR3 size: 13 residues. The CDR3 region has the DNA TGTGCCACCAGTAGGGGTACCGACACTGAAGCTTTCTTT. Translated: CATSRGTDTEAFF.

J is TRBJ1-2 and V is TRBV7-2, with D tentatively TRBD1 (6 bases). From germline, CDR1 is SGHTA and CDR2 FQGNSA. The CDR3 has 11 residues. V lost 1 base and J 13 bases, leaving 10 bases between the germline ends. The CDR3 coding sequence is TGTGCCAGCAGCTTAGAACAGGGAACCACCTTC. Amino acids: CASSLEQGTTF.

CDR3 amino acids: CASSLSGQGGGYTF. CDR3 nucleotide sequence: TGTGCCAGCAGTTTATCAGGGCAGGGGGGAGGCTACACCTTC. The V gene is TRBV27, the J gene TRBJ1-2, with 7 bases aligning to TRBD1. Germline V lookup: CDR1 MNHEY, CDR2 SMNVEV (reference sequence). The CDR3 length is 14 residues. Trimming at V came to 0 bases and at J to 8 bases, leaving 6 bases not matched to a gene.

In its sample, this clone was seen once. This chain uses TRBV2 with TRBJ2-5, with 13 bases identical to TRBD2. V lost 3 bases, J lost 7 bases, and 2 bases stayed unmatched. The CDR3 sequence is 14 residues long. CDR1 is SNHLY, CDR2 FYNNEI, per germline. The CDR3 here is CASSETSGRLTQYF. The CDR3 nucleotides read TGTGCCAGCAGTGAGACTAGCGGGAGGTTGACCCAGTACTTC.

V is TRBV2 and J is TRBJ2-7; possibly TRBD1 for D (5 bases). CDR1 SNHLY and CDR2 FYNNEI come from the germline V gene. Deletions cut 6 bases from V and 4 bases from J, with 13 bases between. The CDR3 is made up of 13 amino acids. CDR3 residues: CASRETQGYEQYF. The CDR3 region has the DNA TGTGCCAGCAGGGAAACGCAGGGTTACGAGCAGTACTTC. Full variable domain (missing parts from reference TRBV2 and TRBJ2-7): EPEVTQTPSHQVTQMGQEVILRCVPISNHLYFYWYRQILGQKVEFLVSFYNNEISEKSEIFDDQFSVERPDGSNFTLKIRSTKLEDSAMYFCASRETQGYEQYFGPGTRLTVT.

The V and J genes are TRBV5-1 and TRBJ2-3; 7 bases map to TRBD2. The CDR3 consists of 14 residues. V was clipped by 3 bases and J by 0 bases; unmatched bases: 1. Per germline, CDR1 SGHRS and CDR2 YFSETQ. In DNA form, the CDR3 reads TGCGCCAGCAGCTCGGGACTAAGCACAGATACGCAGTATTTT. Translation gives CASSSGLSTDTQYF.

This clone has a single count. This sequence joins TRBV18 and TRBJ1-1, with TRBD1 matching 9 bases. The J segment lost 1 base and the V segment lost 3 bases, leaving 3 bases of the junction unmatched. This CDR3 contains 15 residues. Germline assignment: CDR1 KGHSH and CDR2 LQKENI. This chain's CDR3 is CASSPQGQGNTEAFF. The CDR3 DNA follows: TGTGCCAGCTCACCGCAGGGACAGGGGAACACTGAAGCTTTCTTT. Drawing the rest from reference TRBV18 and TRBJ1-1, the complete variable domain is NAGVMQNPRHLVRRRGQEARLRCSPMKGHSHVYWYRQLPEEGLKFMVYLQKENIIDESGMPKERFSAEFPKEGPSILRIQQVVRGDSAAYFCASSPQGQGNTEAFFGQGTRLTVV.